The entry below gives a single T cell receptor (beta chain) sequence along with its context. Clones were sequenced by immunoSEQ multiplex PCR, and TCRdb holds only the in-frame ones, with some missing. The sample consists of some 170,000 clones, about 89% of them appearing once. This entry is derived from a study of T cell responses to AZD1222 COVID-19 vaccine. The trim removed 0 bases at V and 2 bases at J, leaving 2 bases unmatched. Per germline, CDR1 SGHAT and CDR2 FQNNGV. There are 16 residues in the CDR3. V and J are TRBV11-2 and TRBJ2-1, with 9 bases lining up with TRBD2. This TCR came from an adult in good health. The sample consisted of peripheral blood, taken on day 0 of AZD1222 vaccination. CDR3 bases: TGTGCCAGCAGCTTAGAGGGCGGGAGGGCCTACAATGAGCAGTTCTTC. The encoded protein is CASSLEGGRAYNEQFF.